The present T cell receptor beta chain was sequenced within a study of blood T cell repertoires in COVID-19. In the original analysis: Nucleated cell counts were estimated from reference gene primer amplification. Clones were sequenced by immunoSEQ multiplex PCR, and TCRdb holds only the in-frame ones, with some missing. Clone size and V and J calls were adopted from that table, with D and trimming inferred from the DNA. The data show roughly 100,000 clones, about 90% seen once. CDR3 length: 15 residues. Germline values: CDR1 MDHEN, CDR2 SYDVKM. Trimming stripped 5 bases from V and 3 bases from J, with 14 bases between.

This sequence originates from a human donor in a cohort sampled during active COVID-19. V and J are TRBV28 and TRBJ2-1, with D tentatively TRBD1 (6 bases). The source material was peripheral blood. The CDR3 DNA follows: TGTGCCAGCAGTAGTAACAGGGACAACTACAATGAGCAGTTCTTC. Its translation: CASSSNRDNYNEQFF.